This entry concerns a single T cell receptor (beta chain). The data were taken from a study of blood T cell repertoires in COVID-19. Repertoires were generated with immunoSEQ multiplex PCR, while TCRdb's copy carries only in-frame clones and drops some. The repertoire includes 150,000 to 200,000 clones, roughly nine tenths of them detected once, and around 2.3% sits in the top ten. With 3 bases removed from V and 3 bases from J, the gap between germline ends came to 14 bases. The V gene's germline CDR1 is SQVTM and CDR2 ANQGSEA. The CDR3 contains 14 residues. V gene TRBV29-1 combines with J gene TRBJ2-5; possible D gene TRBD2, 5 bases. The source is a man aged 70-80 years with active or convalescent COVID-19. Sequenced input: peripheral blood. CDR3 loop: CSVDDRAGEETQYF. The CDR3 nucleotides read TGCAGCGTTGATGATAGGGCCGGGGAAGAGACCCAGTACTTC.